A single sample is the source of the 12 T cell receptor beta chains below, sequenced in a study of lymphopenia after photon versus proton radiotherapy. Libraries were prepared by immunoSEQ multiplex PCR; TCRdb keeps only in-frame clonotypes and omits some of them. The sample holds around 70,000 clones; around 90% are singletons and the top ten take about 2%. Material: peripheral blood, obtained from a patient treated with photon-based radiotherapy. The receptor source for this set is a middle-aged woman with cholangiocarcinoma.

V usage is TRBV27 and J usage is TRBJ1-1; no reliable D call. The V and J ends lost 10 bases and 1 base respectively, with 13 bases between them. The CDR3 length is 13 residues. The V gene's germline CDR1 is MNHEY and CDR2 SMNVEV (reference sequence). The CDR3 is CATRVRPNTEAFF. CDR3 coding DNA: TGTGCCACGAGGGTGAGACCGAACACTGAAGCTTTCTTT.

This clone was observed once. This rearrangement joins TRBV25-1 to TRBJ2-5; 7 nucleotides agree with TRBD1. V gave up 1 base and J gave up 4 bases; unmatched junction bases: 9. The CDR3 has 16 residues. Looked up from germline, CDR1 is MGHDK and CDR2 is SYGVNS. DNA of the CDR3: TGTGCCAGCAGTGAATCGACAGGGAATCGTTTAGAGACCCAGTACTTC. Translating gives CASSESTGNRLETQYF. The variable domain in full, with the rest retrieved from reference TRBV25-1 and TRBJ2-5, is EADIYQTPRYLVIGTGKKITLECSQTMGHDKMYWYQQDPGMELHLIHYSYGVNSTEKGDLSSESTVSRIRTEHFPLTLESARPSHTSQYLCASSESTGNRLETQYFGPGTRLLVL.

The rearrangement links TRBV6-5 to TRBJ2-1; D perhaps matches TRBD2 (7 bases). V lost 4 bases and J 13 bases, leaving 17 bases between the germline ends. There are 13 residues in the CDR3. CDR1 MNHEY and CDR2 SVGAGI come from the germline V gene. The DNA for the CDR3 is TGTGCCAGCAGTTGGGGGGGGCGGGCCCCCCAGTTCTTC. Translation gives CASSWGGRAPQFF.

The CDR3 bases are TGTGCCAGCAGCTTATCGAAGGACACTGAAGCTTTCTTT. Its protein is CASSLSKDTEAFF. V is TRBV11-2 and J is TRBJ1-1; D remains unclear. The CDR3 loop spans 13 amino acids. Deletions cut 2 bases from V and 3 bases from J, with 7 bases between. Germline V gene data show CDR1 as SGHAT and CDR2 as FQNNGV.

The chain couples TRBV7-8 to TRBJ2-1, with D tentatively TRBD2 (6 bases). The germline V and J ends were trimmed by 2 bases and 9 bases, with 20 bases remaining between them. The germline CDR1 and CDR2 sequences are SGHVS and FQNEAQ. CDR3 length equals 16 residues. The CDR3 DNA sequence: TGTGCCAGCAGCTTAACCGGGACTTCTCTCCAGAGTGAGCAGTTCTTC. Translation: CASSLTGTSLQSEQFF.

CDR3 region: CASSVKGEQFF. In DNA, the CDR3 is TGTGCCAGCAGTGTTAAAGGTGAGCAGTTCTTC. This chain connects TRBV2 to TRBJ2-1; D not resolved. Deletions cut 4 bases from V and 9 bases from J, with 7 bases between. CDR1 and CDR2 from the germline V gene are SNHLY and FYNNEI. This CDR3 is 11 amino acids long.

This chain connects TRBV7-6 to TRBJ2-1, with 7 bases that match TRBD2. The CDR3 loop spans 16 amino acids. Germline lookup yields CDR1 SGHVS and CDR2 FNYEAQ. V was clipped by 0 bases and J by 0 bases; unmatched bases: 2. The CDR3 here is CASSLAGGYSYNEQFF. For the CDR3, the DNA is TGTGCCAGCAGCTTAGCGGGGGGGTACTCCTACAATGAGCAGTTCTTC.

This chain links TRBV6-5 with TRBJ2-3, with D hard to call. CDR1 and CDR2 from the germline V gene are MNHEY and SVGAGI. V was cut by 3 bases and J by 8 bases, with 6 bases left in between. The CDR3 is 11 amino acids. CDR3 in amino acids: CASSYGVTQYF. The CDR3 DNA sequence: TGTGCCAGCAGTTATGGGGTTACGCAGTATTTT.

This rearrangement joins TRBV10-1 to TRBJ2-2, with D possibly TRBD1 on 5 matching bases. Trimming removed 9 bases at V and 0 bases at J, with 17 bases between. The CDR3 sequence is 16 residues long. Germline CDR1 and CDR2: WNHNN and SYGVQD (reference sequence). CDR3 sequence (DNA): TGCGCCAGTTCAGAAAGGGGTAGGGCGAACACCGGGGAGCTGTTTTTT. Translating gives CASSERGRANTGELFF.

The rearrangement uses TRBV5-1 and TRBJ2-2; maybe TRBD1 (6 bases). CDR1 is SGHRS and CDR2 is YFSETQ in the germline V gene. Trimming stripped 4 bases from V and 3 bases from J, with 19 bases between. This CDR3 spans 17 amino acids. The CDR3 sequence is CASSRAQTGLDTGELFF. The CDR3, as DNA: TGCGCCAGCAGCCGCGCCCAGACAGGATTGGACACCGGGGAGCTGTTTTTT.

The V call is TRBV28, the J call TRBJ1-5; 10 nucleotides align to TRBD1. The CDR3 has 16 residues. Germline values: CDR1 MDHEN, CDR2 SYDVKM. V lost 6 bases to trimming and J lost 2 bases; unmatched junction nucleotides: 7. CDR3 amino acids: CASSGQGVGGNQPQHF. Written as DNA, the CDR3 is TGTGCCAGCAGCGGACAGGGGGTCGGCGGCAATCAGCCCCAGCATTTT.

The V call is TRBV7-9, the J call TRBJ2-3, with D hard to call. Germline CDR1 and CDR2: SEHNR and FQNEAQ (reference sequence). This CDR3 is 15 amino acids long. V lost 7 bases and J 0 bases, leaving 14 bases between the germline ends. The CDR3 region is CASTVGVGSTDTQYF. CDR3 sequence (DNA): TGTGCCAGCACCGTAGGTGTAGGAAGCACAGATACGCAGTATTTT.